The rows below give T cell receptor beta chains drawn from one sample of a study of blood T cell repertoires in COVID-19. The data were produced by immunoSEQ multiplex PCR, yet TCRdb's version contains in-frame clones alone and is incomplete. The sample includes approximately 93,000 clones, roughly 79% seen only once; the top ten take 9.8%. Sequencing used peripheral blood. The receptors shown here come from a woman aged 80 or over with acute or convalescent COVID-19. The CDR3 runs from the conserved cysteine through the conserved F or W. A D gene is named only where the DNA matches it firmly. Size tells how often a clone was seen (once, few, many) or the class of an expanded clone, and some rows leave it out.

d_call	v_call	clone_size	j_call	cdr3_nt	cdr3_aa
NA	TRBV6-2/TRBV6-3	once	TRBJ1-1	TGTGCCAGCAGTTTCCACCCGGGACAAGCGAACACTGAAGCTTTCTTT	CASSFHPGQANTEAFF
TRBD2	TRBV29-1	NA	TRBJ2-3	TGCAGCGTGTCGGGACTAGCGGGGGATGCGGGAGATACGCAGTATTTT	CSVSGLAGDAGDTQYF
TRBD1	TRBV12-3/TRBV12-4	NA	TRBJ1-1	TGTGCCAGCAGCGGGACAGCGAACACTGAAGCTTTCTTT	CASSGTANTEAFF
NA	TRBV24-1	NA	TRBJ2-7	TGTGCCACCCGGGATGAGCCGAACGGTTTACCCTACGAGCAGTACTTC	CATRDEPNGLPYEQYF
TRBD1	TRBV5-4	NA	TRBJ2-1	TGTGCCAGCAGCCCGGGACAGAACAATGAGCAGTTCTTC	CASSPGQNNEQFF
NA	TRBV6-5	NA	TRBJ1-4	TGTGCCAGCAGTTACTCGGGGCAAGGAGAAAAACTGTTTTTT	CASSYSGQGEKLFF
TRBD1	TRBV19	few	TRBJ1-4	TGTGCCAGTTCCCTTACTCCCAGGGGGCGCGCGGAAAAACTGTTTTTT	CASSLTPRGRAEKLFF
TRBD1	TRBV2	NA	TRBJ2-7	TGTGCCAGCAGGGGGACAGGGGGGGCCTACGAGCAGTACTTC	CASRGTGGAYEQYF
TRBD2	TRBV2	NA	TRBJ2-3	TGTGCCAGCAGATCGGGACTAGGGAGCACAGATACGCAGTATTTT	CASRSGLGSTDTQYF
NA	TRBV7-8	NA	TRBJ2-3	TGTGCCAGCAGCTTAGGTTCTGGCGGAGGGAGCACAGATACGCAGTATTTT	CASSLGSGGGSTDTQYF
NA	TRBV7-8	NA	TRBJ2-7	TGTGCCAGCAGCTTGACGGAGACTCACTACGAGCAGTACTTC	CASSLTETHYEQYF
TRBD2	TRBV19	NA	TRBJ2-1	TGTGCCAGTAGTGAGCGGGGGGGCCGGGATGAGCAGTTCTTC	CASSERGGRDEQFF
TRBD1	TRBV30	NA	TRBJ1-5	TGTGCCTGGACCCCCGACAGGGGTCAGCCCCAGCATTTT	CAWTPDRGQPQHF
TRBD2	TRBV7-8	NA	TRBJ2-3	TGTGCCAGCAGCTTGGCCGGGACTAGCATAGCAGATACGCAGTATTTT	CASSLAGTSIADTQYF
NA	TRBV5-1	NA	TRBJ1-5	TGCGCCAGCAGCTTCGGAGGGGCTAATCAGCCCCAGCATTTT	CASSFGGANQPQHF
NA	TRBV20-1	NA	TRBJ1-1	TGCAGTGCTAGTAGGGCGGGAACGAACACTGAAGCTTTCTTT	CSASRAGTNTEAFF
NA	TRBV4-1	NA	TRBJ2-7	TGCGCCAGCAGCCAATTGCCGGTTAGCGTCAACTACGAGCAGTACTTC	CASSQLPVSVNYEQYF
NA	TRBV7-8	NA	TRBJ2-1	TGTGCCAGCAGCTTAGGTGCCGGACACGGTGAGCAGTTCTTC	CASSLGAGHGEQFF
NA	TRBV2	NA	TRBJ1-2	TGTGCCAGCAGTCTTCGACAGGTTACTGGCTACACCTTC	CASSLRQVTGYTF
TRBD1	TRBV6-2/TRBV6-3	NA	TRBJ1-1	TGTGCCAGCAGCGGACAGGGGGCCCTCATGAACACTGAAGCTTTCTTT	CASSGQGALMNTEAFF
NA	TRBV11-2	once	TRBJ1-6	TGTGCCAGCAGCGCATCGGGTCAAAATTCACCCCTCCACTTT	CASSASGQNSPLHF
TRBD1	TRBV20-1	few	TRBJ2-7	TGCAGTGCTAGTTCGGGACAGAGTTCCTACGAGCAGTACTTC	CSASSGQSSYEQYF
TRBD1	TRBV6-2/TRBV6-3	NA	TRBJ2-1	TGTGCCAGCAGTTATCGACAGGGGTGGAACAATGAGCAGTTCTTC	CASSYRQGWNNEQFF
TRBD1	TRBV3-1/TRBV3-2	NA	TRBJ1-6	TGTGCCAGCAGCCAGGGCGGGGACAGGGGTTACTCACCCCTCCACTTT	CASSQGGDRGYSPLHF
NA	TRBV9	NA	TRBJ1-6	TGTGCCAGCAGCCCCAGGGCAGGGTATAATTCACCCCTCCACTTT	CASSPRAGYNSPLHF
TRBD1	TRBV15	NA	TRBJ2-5	TGTGCCACCAGCAGAGATAGGCGGCAGGGGGAGATCCAAGAGACCCAGTACTTC	CATSRDRRQGEIQETQYF
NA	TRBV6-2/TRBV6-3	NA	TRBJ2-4	TGTGCCAGCAGTACTAGGGCGGAGACGGACATTCAGTACTTC	CASSTRAETDIQYF
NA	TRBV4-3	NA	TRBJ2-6	TGCGCCAGCAGCCAAGATCTCGGTGGGGCCAACGTCCTGACTTTC	CASSQDLGGANVLTF
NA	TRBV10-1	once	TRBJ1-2	TGCGCCAGCAGTGAGTCGAGTCGGGGGACCGGCTACACCTTC	CASSESSRGTGYTF
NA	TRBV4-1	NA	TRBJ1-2	TGCGCCAGCAGCCCGCTCGGCCAGGCTAACTATGGCTACACCTTC	CASSPLGQANYGYTF
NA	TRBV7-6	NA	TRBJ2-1	TGTGCCAGCAGCGGAGACCCTTGGCGGAAATTCAATGAGCAGTTCTTC	CASSGDPWRKFNEQFF
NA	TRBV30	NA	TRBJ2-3	TGTGCCTGGAGTGTAGCGGGCACAGATACGCAGTATTTT	CAWSVAGTDTQYF
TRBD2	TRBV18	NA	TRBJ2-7	TGTGCCAGCTCACCTCCCCTAGCGGGAGGAACGGGGGAGCAGTACTTC	CASSPPLAGGTGEQYF
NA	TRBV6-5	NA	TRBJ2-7	TGTGCCAGCATGCCCGACAGGCCTTCGGTCGGCGAGCAGTACTTC	CASMPDRPSVGEQYF
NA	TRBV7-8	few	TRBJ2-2	TGTGCCAGCAGCTTATGGAGCGTCACCGGGGAGCTGTTTTTT	CASSLWSVTGELFF
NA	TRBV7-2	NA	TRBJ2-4	TGTGCCAGCAGCTTAGGGACAGCAGCCAAAAACATTCAGTACTTC	CASSLGTAAKNIQYF
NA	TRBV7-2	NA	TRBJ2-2	TGTGCCAGCAGGATCGGACACTTGAACACCGGGGAGCTGTTTTTT	CASRIGHLNTGELFF
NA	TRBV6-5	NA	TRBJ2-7	TGTGCCAGCAGTAGGGGACTTGGGGGATCCTACGAGCAGTACTTC	CASSRGLGGSYEQYF
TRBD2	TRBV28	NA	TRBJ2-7	TGTGCCAGCAGTCGTTCCCCCTCTGGCGGGAGATCGAGTTACGAGCAGTACTTC	CASSRSPSGGRSSYEQYF
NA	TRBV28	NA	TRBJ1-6	TGTGCCAGCAGGCGGCGGAGGGTAGGGGAGAGCAATTCACCCCTCCACTTT	CASRRRRVGESNSPLHF
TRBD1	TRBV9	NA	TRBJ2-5	TGTGCCAGCAGCAGGCGGACAGGGGAGGTGGAGACCCAGTACTTC	CASSRRTGEVETQYF
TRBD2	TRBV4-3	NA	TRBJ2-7	TGCGCCAGCAGCCAAGAGCTAGCGGGAGGTTACGAGCAGTACTTC	CASSQELAGGYEQYF
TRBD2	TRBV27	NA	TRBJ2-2	TGTGCCAGCACTCCTGCTTCTAGCGGGATATGGACCGGGGAGCTGTTTTTT	CASTPASSGIWTGELFF
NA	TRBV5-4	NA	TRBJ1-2	TGTGCCAGCAGCTCAGGAACCGAAGTTCGCTATGGCTACACCTTC	CASSSGTEVRYGYTF
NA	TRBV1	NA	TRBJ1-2	TGCACCAGCAGCCACGAGGACGGACAGGGGACCTATGGCTACACCTTC	CTSSHEDGQGTYGYTF
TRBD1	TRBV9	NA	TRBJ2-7	TGTGCCAGCAGCGTAGGCTTACAGGGGGCTTCCTACGAGCAGTACTTC	CASSVGLQGASYEQYF
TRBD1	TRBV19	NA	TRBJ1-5	TGTGCCAGTAGTATGGCGACAGGGGGGAATCAGCCCCAGCATTTT	CASSMATGGNQPQHF
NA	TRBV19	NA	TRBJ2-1	TGTGCCAGTAGTATGAATGGCCCCTACAATGAGCAGTTCTTC	CASSMNGPYNEQFF
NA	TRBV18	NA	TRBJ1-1	TGTGCCAGCTCACCCGGGAGGGTTCCTAACAACGAAGCTTTCTTT	CASSPGRVPNNEAFF
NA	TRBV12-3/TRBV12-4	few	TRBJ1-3	TGTGCCAGCAGTCCGAGGGACACCATATATTTT	CASSPRDTIYF
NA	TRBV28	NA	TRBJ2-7	TGTGCCAGCGGCCGGACAGCCCTTACCTACGAGCAGTACTTC	CASGRTALTYEQYF
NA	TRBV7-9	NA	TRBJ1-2	TGTGCCAGCAGCTCTAAGCCCAGCGGTTCTAACTATGGCTACACCTTC	CASSSKPSGSNYGYTF
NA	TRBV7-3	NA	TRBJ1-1	TGTGCCAGCAGCAGACGGACGGACAGGAACACTGAAGCTTTCTTT	CASSRRTDRNTEAFF
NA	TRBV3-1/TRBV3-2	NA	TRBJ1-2	TGTGCCAGCAGCCAAGATAGGGGGGAGGGTGGCTACACCTTC	CASSQDRGEGGYTF
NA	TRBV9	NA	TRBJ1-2	TGTGCCAGCAGCGTCAGGGCCGTTGGAGGCTACACCTTC	CASSVRAVGGYTF
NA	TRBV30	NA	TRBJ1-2	TGTGCCTGGAGTGTGTTGGGCCGACCGCCCAATCTCTATGGCTACACCTTC	CAWSVLGRPPNLYGYTF
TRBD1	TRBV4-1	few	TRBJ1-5	TGCGCCAGCAGTCGGACAGGGGAGTCTCAGCCCCAGCATTTT	CASSRTGESQPQHF